What follows is one T cell receptor (beta chain) and its context. This specimen belongs to a study of blood T cell repertoires in COVID-19. J gave up 6 bases and V 3 bases, and 7 bases lay outside the gene matches. CDR3 length: 14 residues. Germline CDR1 is MGHDK and CDR2 is SYGVNS. Repertoires were generated with immunoSEQ multiplex PCR, while TCRdb's copy carries only in-frame clones and drops some. In the table there are roughly 100,000 clones, approximately 80% of which are singletons. This clonotype was sampled from a human donor in a cohort sampled during active or convalescent COVID-19. Sample: peripheral blood. The chain combines TRBV25-1 with TRBJ1-2, with 7 bases fitting TRBD1. CDR3 nucleotides: TGTGCCAGCAGTGAGTTAGACAGGGTGCATGGCTACACCTTC. Amino acids: CASSELDRVHGYTF.